What follows are 12 T cell receptor beta chains derived from one specimen sequenced in a study of Graves' ophthalmopathy and Graves' hyperthyroidism. RNA transcripts yielded amplified TCR beta CDR3 regions. Following a first-round RT-PCR that used HTBI primers, a second-round multiplex PCR was carried out. TCRdb fed the multiplex PCR reads into MiXCR, producing one record per CDR3 protein. The data show more than 1,000,000 distinct CDR3 sequences, approximately 35% seen once. The sequencing sample was made of peripheral blood or thyroid tissue (not recorded which). Receptors were obtained from an adult man with Graves' hyperthyroidism.

The chain recombines TRBV7-9 with TRBJ2-2, with D unresolved. CDR1 is SEHNR, CDR2 FQNEAQ, per germline (reference sequence). The CDR3 runs to 11 residues. Trimming shortened V by 7 bases and J by 8 bases, and 8 bases separated the two germline ends. CDR3 sequence (DNA): TGTGCCAGCAAACCGACAGGGGAGCTGTTTTTT. It codes for CASKPTGELFF. The variable domain in full, with the rest retrieved from reference TRBV7-9 and TRBJ2-2, is DTGVSQNPRHKITKRGQNVTFRCDPISEHNRLYWYRQTLGQGPEFLTYFQNEAQLEKSRLLSDRFSAERPKGSFSTLEIQRTEQGDSAMYLCASKPTGELFFGEGSRLTVL.

This clonotype has a count of ten or more. Written as DNA, the CDR3 is TGTGCCAGCAGCTTATGGGCGGACACTGAAGCTTTCTTT. It translates to CASSLWADTEAFF. The J gene is TRBJ1-1, the V gene TRBV7-4; D ambiguous. CDR1 and CDR2 from the germline V gene are SGHVT and SQSDAQ. V shed 2 bases and J shed 3 bases, with 7 bases lying between them. CDR3 length: 13 residues.

This clonotype showed up many times. The rearrangement links TRBV5-5 to TRBJ2-5; D remains ambiguous. CDR1 SGHKS and CDR2 YYEKEE come from the germline V gene (reference sequence). The CDR3 has 16 residues. With 1 base removed from V and 9 bases from J, the gap between germline ends came to 22 bases. CDR3: CASSLSPDRFSWAQYF. DNA for the CDR3: TGTGCCAGCAGCTTGTCCCCGGACCGTTTTTCTTGGGCCCAGTACTTC.

This clonotype was observed many times. The chain combines TRBV9 with TRBJ2-6, with no clear D. The CDR3 has 15 residues. Germline V gene data show CDR1 as SGDLS and CDR2 as YYNGEE. V lost 2 bases and J lost 1, with 7 bases in between. CDR3 region: CASSVELSGANVLTF. Here the CDR3 DNA reads TGTGCCAGCAGCGTCGAACTATCTGGGGCCAACGTCCTGACTTTC.

V gene TRBV19 combines with J gene TRBJ2-5; TRBD2 matches 16 bases. CDR3 size: 17 residues. With V trimmed by 9 bases and J by 2 bases, 9 bases remained unmatched. In germline, CDR1 is LNHDA, CDR2 SQIVND (reference sequence). The CDR3 DNA is TGTGCCAGCGGGCCGGGACTAGCGGGGGGGTTTCAAGAGACCCAGTACTTC. Its translation is CASGPGLAGGFQETQYF.

The chain carries TRBV19 and TRBJ1-5; 7 positions agree with TRBD1. CDR1 LNHDA and CDR2 SQIVND come from the germline V gene (reference sequence). CDR3 size: 14 residues. With V trimmed by 9 bases and J by 5 bases, 10 bases remained unmatched. CDR3 protein: CASQITGVDQPQHF. The CDR3 DNA sequence: TGTGCCAGCCAAATCACAGGGGTAGATCAGCCCCAGCATTTT.

This clonotype was recorded at least ten times. The junction does not match germline at one end; this may be a read error. The chain links TRBV29-1 to TRBJ2-5, with D tentatively TRBD1 or TRBD2 (6 bases each). CDR1 and CDR2 from the germline V gene are SQVTM and ANQGSEA. The CDR3 length is 13 residues. For the CDR3, the DNA is TGCAGCGTGGAAGGGGGGTTCGAAGAGACCCAGTACTTC. As protein: CSVEGGFEETQYF.

This clonotype appeared once. The rearrangement links TRBV12-3 or TRBV12-4 to TRBJ2-2; 11 bases fit TRBD2. The length of the CDR3 is 16 residues. With 2 bases clipped from V and 4 bases from J, the junction kept 3 bases outside the gene matches. This CDR3 reads CASSLTSGGSTGELFF. The DNA of the CDR3 is TGTGCCAGCAGTTTAACTAGCGGGGGTAGCACCGGGGAGCTGTTTTTT.

Note on this clonotype: A read error may produce the germline difference seen at one junction end. V gene TRBV5-5 combines with J gene TRBJ1-1; the match to TRBD1 covers 7 bases. Germline values: CDR1 SGHKS, CDR2 YYEKEE (reference sequence). This CDR3 is 13 amino acids long. The CDR3 loop is CASSSRGQSESFF. In DNA form, the CDR3 reads TGTGCCAGCAGCTCCCGGGGACAGTCTGAATCTTTCTTT.

This clonotype was found many times. The chain couples TRBV7-9 to TRBJ1-2; D uncertain. This CDR3 region has 14 residues. CDR1 and CDR2 (germline): SEHNR, FQNEAQ (reference sequence). V was pared by 4 bases and J by 0 bases, with 9 bases between. The CDR3 region has the DNA TGTGCCAGCAGCTCCTCGAGCACTAACTATGGCTACACCTTC. Translated: CASSSSSTNYGYTF. The full variable domain, completed using reference TRBV7-9 and TRBJ1-2, is DTGVSQNPRHKITKRGQNVTFRCDPISEHNRLYWYRQTLGQGPEFLTYFQNEAQLEKSRLLSDRFSAERPKGSFSTLEIQRTEQGDSAMYLCASSSSSTNYGYTFGSGTRLTVV.

About this clonotype: The junction departs from the called germline gene at one end, perhaps through a read error. The gene calls are TRBV20-1 and TRBJ2-7; 8 nucleotides line up with TRBD2. The tail of the sequence fits TRBJ2-1 better, so the J call may be wrong. The V gene's germline CDR1 is DFQATT and CDR2 SNEGSKA (reference sequence). The CDR3 spans 14 residues. CDR3: CSARDRAGAYEQFF. For the CDR3, the DNA is TGCAGTGCCAGAGATCGAGCGGGAGCTTACGAGCAGTTCTTC.

This clonotype was recorded at least ten times. The rearrangement links TRBV4-1 to TRBJ1-6, with no clear D. The CDR3 contains 13 residues. V was clipped by 1 base and J by 9 bases, with 7 bases between them. Germline V gene sequence: CDR1 MGHRA, CDR2 YSYEKL. DNA of the CDR3: TGCGCCAGCAGCCAAGTCGGGCTTTCACCCCTCCACTTT. It yields the protein CASSQVGLSPLHF.